The rows below give T cell receptor beta chains drawn from one sample of a study of T cells in localized non-small cell lung cancer. Method: immunoSEQ multiplex PCR; TCRdb's copy keeps in-frame clones and lacks some. This table has fewer than 35,000 clones, about 89% appearing once. This specimen was peripheral blood, taken before any cancer treatment. The receptors originated from a female donor at least 60 years old with stage I lung adenocarcinoma. CDR3s include the opening cysteine and the closing phenylalanine or tryptophan. Each record gives: D gene, V gene, J gene, clone size, CDR3 DNA, CDR3 protein. A D gene is named only where the DNA matches it firmly. Only part of the rows carry a size: once, few, many, or a class if the clone is expanded.

.,TRBV7-7,TRBJ2-1,.,TGTGCCAGCAGCTTGAACAGTATCAATGAGCAGTTCTTC,CASSLNSINEQFF
.,TRBV18,TRBJ1-1,.,TGTGCCAGCTCACCCTGGGACTCAAACACTGAAGCTTTCTTT,CASSPWDSNTEAFF
TRBD2,TRBV7-2,TRBJ2-1,.,TGTGCCAGCAGCTTAGTCGCTAGCGGGAGTGCTGAGCAGTTCTTC,CASSLVASGSAEQFF
.,TRBV7-5,TRBJ2-2,.,TGTGTCAGAAGCTTTTTGTCTAGCGGGGGGAACACCGGGGAGCTGTTTTTT,CVRSFLSSGGNTGELFF
TRBD2,TRBV7-2,TRBJ2-3,few,TGTGCCAGCAGCTTAACGATTTCGGGAGCGGGACGAAGGACAGATACGCAGTATTTT,CASSLTISGAGRRTDTQYF
.,TRBV7-3,TRBJ2-5,once,TGTGCCAGCAGCTTAACTCATTTGGGGGAGACCCAGTACTTC,CASSLTHLGETQYF
TRBD2,TRBV11-2,TRBJ2-3,.,TGTGCCAGCAGCTTAGTCTCGACTAGCGGGGGCACAGATACGCAGTATTTT,CASSLVSTSGGTDTQYF
TRBD1,TRBV7-9,TRBJ1-2,.,TGTGCCAGCAGCTTAACAGGGGGCAGGGGCTACACCTTC,CASSLTGGRGYTF
.,TRBV19,TRBJ2-1,.,TGTGCCAGTAGTATAGGTGGAGGGTGGGACTACAATGAGCAGTTCTTC,CASSIGGGWDYNEQFF
TRBD2,TRBV30,TRBJ2-3,.,TGTGCCTGGAGCCCCGGGACTAGCGGGAGAGGCACAGATACGCAGTATTTT,CAWSPGTSGRGTDTQYF
.,TRBV7-9,TRBJ2-7,once,TGTGCCAGCAGCTTAGGTGCATCCTACGAGCAGTACTTC,CASSLGASYEQYF
TRBD1,TRBV7-2,TRBJ1-2,.,TGTGCCAGCAGCTCAGACTCAGGGGGCGCTGACTATGGCTACACCTTC,CASSSDSGGADYGYTF
TRBD1,TRBV7-2,TRBJ1-6,.,TGTGCCAGCAGCGCCCAGGGGGCGCGAAATTCACCCCTCCACTTT,CASSAQGARNSPLHF
.,TRBV19,TRBJ2-7,few,TGTGCCAGTAGTATAGACTTCAGCTCGGCCTACGAGCAGTACTTC,CASSIDFSSAYEQYF
TRBD1,TRBV10-1,TRBJ1-2,few,TGCGCCAGCAGTGCCTTACAGGGGAGCGGCTACACCTTC,CASSALQGSGYTF
TRBD1,TRBV9,TRBJ2-1,.,TGTGCCAGCAGCGCATTTACAGGGGGCTACAATGAGCAGTTCTTC,CASSAFTGGYNEQFF
TRBD1,TRBV7-9,TRBJ2-7,.,TGTGCCAGCAGCTCCAATACAGGGGTTAAGCAGTACTTC,CASSSNTGVKQYF
TRBD1,TRBV19,TRBJ1-5,once,TGTGCCAGTAGTGGGGACAGGGGAGGGTATAGCAATCAGCCCCAGCATTTT,CASSGDRGGYSNQPQHF
.,TRBV2,TRBJ2-7,.,TGTGCCAGCAGTGAAGGAACCACCAAGGGTACGAAGCAGTACTTC,CASSEGTTKGTKQYF
.,TRBV11-3,TRBJ2-1,.,TGTGCCAGCAGCTCCCGGCCGGCCGGGGAGCAGTTCTTC,CASSSRPAGEQFF
.,TRBV7-8,TRBJ2-7,once,TGTGCCAGCAGCTTAGGAGGTAGATTTTACGAGCAGTACTTC,CASSLGGRFYEQYF
TRBD2,TRBV11-3,TRBJ2-2,.,TGTGCCAGCAGTTTTAGCGGGGGGACTAGCGGGGAGCTGTTTTTT,CASSFSGGTSGELFF
.,TRBV10-3,TRBJ2-3,few,TGTGCCATCAGTGAGTTGCAGGGATCAGATACGCAGTATTTT,CAISELQGSDTQYF
.,TRBV7-2,TRBJ2-2,.,TGTGCCAGCAGCTTATTTCGACTGGGGAACACCGGGGAGCTGTTTTTT,CASSLFRLGNTGELFF
.,TRBV18,TRBJ1-2,.,TGTGCCAGCTCACCACGGTACGACACCAACTATGGCTACACCTTC,CASSPRYDTNYGYTF
TRBD1,TRBV27,TRBJ2-3,.,TGTGCCAGCAGTTCGACGACAGGGGTGACCACAGATACGCAGTATTTT,CASSSTTGVTTDTQYF
.,TRBV28,TRBJ2-7,once,TGTGCCAGCAGTCCTACAACCCCCTATCTGACAGGCCGGGACGAGCAGTACTTC,CASSPTTPYLTGRDEQYF
.,TRBV28,TRBJ2-3,.,TGTGCCAGCAGTTTCTCGGGGGACACAGATACGCAGTATTTT,CASSFSGDTDTQYF
.,TRBV7-2,TRBJ2-7,.,TGTGCCAGCAGCCGTGGACAGGGGGGGACTAGCGGAGCCTACGAGCAGTACTTC,CASSRGQGGTSGAYEQYF
TRBD2,TRBV5-5,TRBJ2-3,.,TGTGCCAGCAGTCGAACATGGACTAGCGGTAGCACAGATACGCAGTATTTT,CASSRTWTSGSTDTQYF